This TCR beta chain comes out of a study of patients and donors after allogeneic stem cell transplantation. This clonotype was observed a few times. TCRdb used MiXCR to reprocess the RT-PCR reads, holding one entry per CDR3 protein. The repertoire includes under 200,000 distinct CDR3 sequences, approximately 31% of them detected once, and around 3.3% sits in the top ten. This TCR derives from a human donor who was either an allogeneic HSCT recipient or a stem cell or donor lymphocyte infusion donor (not recorded which). It is not recorded whose cells these are; they may come from a transplant donor. Sample: blood, either unsorted or a sorted T cell fraction (not recorded which).

CDR3 sequence: CASSLRPERAKNIQYF. CDR3 DNA: TGTGCCAGCAGTCTGCGACCAGAGAGGGCCAAAAACATTCAGTACTTC. The chain recombines TRBV6-5 with TRBJ2-4; no clear D. The V gene's germline CDR1 is MNHEY and CDR2 SVGAGI. The V end lost 5 bases, the J end lost 1 base, and 15 bases lay between the germline ends. The CDR3 has 16 amino acids.